These T cell receptor beta chains were read from a single sample in a study of regulatory T cells in long-lasting Graves disease. Each CDR3 protein gets one entry after TCRdb re-called the multiplex PCR reads with MiXCR. The sample has roughly 360,000 distinct CDR3 sequences, around 11% seen once. The same sample was also used in a study of T cells in Graves' hyperthyroidism and ophthalmopathy.

The specimen was peripheral blood mononuclear cells (PBMCs), collected at new diagnosis, from a patient treated with antithyroid drugs. The receptors shown here come from a woman under 30 with Graves disease. Both conserved end residues are part of each CDR3. The order of the fields is D gene, clone size, J gene, V gene, CDR3 DNA, CDR3 protein. A D gene is named only where the DNA matches it firmly. Clone sizes are given selectively: once, few, many, or a class where the clone is expanded.

TRBD1 many TRBJ2-1 TRBV28 TGTGCCAGCAGCCCTACCGGGACAGGGTCCTACAATGAGCAGTTCTTC CASSPTGTGSYNEQFF
. many TRBJ1-3 TRBV6-9 TGTGCCAGCAGTTTCGGCTTCTCTGGAAACACCATATATTTT CASSFGFSGNTIYF
. many TRBJ1-1 TRBV7-3 TGTGCCAGCAGCGCGGAGACAGCAAACACTGAAGCTTTCTTT CASSAETANTEAFF
TRBD1 many TRBJ2-2 TRBV20-1 TGCAGTGCCCGGATACAGGGGCCAGGGGGTAACACCGGGGAGCTGTTTTTT CSARIQGPGGNTGELFF
TRBD2 many TRBJ2-3 TRBV6-1 TGTGCCAGCAGCCAAATTAGCGGGAAGAGGACAGATACGCAGTATTTT CASSQISGKRTDTQYF
. many TRBJ2-5 TRBV11-1 TGTGCCAGCAGCTTTCTAGGGGAGACCCAGTACTTC CASSFLGETQYF
. few TRBJ1-2 TRBV7-8 TGTGCCAGCAGCTTATTTGAGGGCAGGGCTAACTATGGCTACACCTTC CASSLFEGRANYGYTF
. few TRBJ2-3 TRBV11-1 TGTGCCAGCAGCTTAGGCTTCTTCACAGATACGCAGTATTTT CASSLGFFTDTQYF
TRBD2 few TRBJ2-1 TRBV7-9 TGTGCCAGCAGCCCGACTAGCGGTGGATACAATGAGCAGTTCTTC CASSPTSGGYNEQFF
. many TRBJ2-5 TRBV30 TGTGCCTGGACCTTCGGCTGGTCAGGGTGGGAGACCCAGTACTTC CAWTFGWSGWETQYF
. few TRBJ2-1 TRBV7-9 TGTGCCAGCAGCTTCGGACTCCCCCGGCATGAGCAGTTCTTC CASSFGLPRHEQFF
. few TRBJ1-2 TRBV7-6 TGTGCCAGCAGCACCACCGGGGCTTTAATAGGAGGCTACACCTTC CASSTTGALIGGYTF
. few TRBJ1-3 TRBV18 TGTGCCAGCTCAAGTACGGGTCCAGCTTTCTCTGGAAACACCATATATTTT CASSSTGPAFSGNTIYF
. many TRBJ1-1 TRBV7-9 TGTGCCAGCAGGGAAATGAACACTGAAGCTTTCTTT CASREMNTEAFF
TRBD1 few TRBJ2-5 TRBV10-3 TGTGCCATCAGGGGGACAGAAGAGACCCAGTACTTC CAIRGTEETQYF
TRBD1 . TRBJ2-5 TRBV20-1 TGCAGTGCTAGAGAGGGGACAGGGGCGGGGGAGACCCAGTACTTC CSAREGTGAGETQYF
. many TRBJ2-2 TRBV3-1 TGTGCCAGCAGCCCTCAAGCATGGGGGGTAGTCCGTTCCGGGGAGCTGTTTTTT CASSPQAWGVVRSGELFF
. . TRBJ1-2 TRBV20-1 TGCAGTGCTAGAGGGGGGCCACCTCCCTCTGCTGGCTACACCTTC CSARGGPPPSAGYTF
. many TRBJ2-3 TRBV28 TGTGCCAGCAGTTTCCCCCCCAATGGTCAGGATGCGCAGTATTTT CASSFPPNGQDAQYF
. many TRBJ2-1 TRBV6-9 TGTGCCAGCAGTTACAGGACCAATGAGCAGTTCTTC CASSYRTNEQFF
. many TRBJ2-5 TRBV27 TGTGCCAGCAGCTACTCCTCGAGGGGGGGGGGAGAGACCCAGTACTTC CASSYSSRGGGETQYF
. few TRBJ2-1 TRBV3-1 TGTGCCAGCAGCCAAGTGGTCTCCCATAGCTCCTACAATGAGCAGTTCTTC CASSQVVSHSSYNEQFF
TRBD2 many TRBJ2-1 TRBV6-2/TRBV6-3 TGTGCCAGCAGTGGAGCGAGCGGGGGCCTCCCCTACAATGAGCAGTTCTTC CASSGASGGLPYNEQFF
TRBD1 many TRBJ2-2 TRBV20-1 TGCAGTGCCGGACAGGGGCTGGACACCGGGGAGCTGTTTTTT CSAGQGLDTGELFF
. many TRBJ2-1 TRBV2 TGTGCCAGCAATGTAGGGCGGACCTACAATGAGCAGTTCTTC CASNVGRTYNEQFF
TRBD2 many TRBJ2-1 TRBV12-3/TRBV12-4 TGTGCCAGCAGCGGGGGACTAGCTGACAATGAGCAGTTCTTC CASSGGLADNEQFF
. few TRBJ1-1 TRBV20-1 TGCAGTGCCATCACCCTGGGCACTGAAGCTTTCTTT CSAITLGTEAFF
. many TRBJ2-1 TRBV7-9 TGTGCCAGCATCACCGACCTAGGAGGGCAGTTCTTC CASITDLGGQFF
TRBD2 . TRBJ2-1 TRBV20-1 TGCAGTGCTAGAGTTGTGGCTAGCGGGAGGGCCGCCTACAATGAGCAGTTCTTC CSARVVASGRAAYNEQFF
. few TRBJ2-2 TRBV7-6 TGTGCCAGCAGCTTTGGTGGAGCCGGGGAGCTGTTTTTT CASSFGGAGELFF
. once TRBJ2-5 TRBV20-1 TGCAGTGCTCCCCACGGGGAAGGGTACCAAGAGACCCAGTACTTC CSAPHGEGYQETQYF
. few TRBJ1-1 TRBV19 TGTGCCAGTAGTATCTTTTATAATGCCGCGAACACTGAAGCTTTCTTT CASSIFYNAANTEAFF
TRBD2 . TRBJ2-2 TRBV12-3/TRBV12-4 TGTGCCAGCTGTCTAGCGGGGCAAAACACCGGGGAGCTGTTTTTT CASCLAGQNTGELFF
. many TRBJ2-2 TRBV6-2/TRBV6-3 TGTGCCAGCAGTTACGGTTCCCCCTGGTCCGGGGAGCTGTTTTTT CASSYGSPWSGELFF
. many TRBJ1-2 TRBV7-9 TGTGCCAGCAGCCCAGTCCAAGAGACAGGCTATGGCTACACCTTC CASSPVQETGYGYTF
TRBD1 many TRBJ2-7 TRBV29-1 TGCAGCGTTGGGGGGGACAGGGTCGGGACCTACGAGCAGTACTTC CSVGGDRVGTYEQYF
TRBD2 many TRBJ2-1 TRBV28 TGTGCCAGCAGTCCAAGACTAGCGGGAGCGGGTGAGCAGTTCTTC CASSPRLAGAGEQFF
. . TRBJ2-3 TRBV2 TGTGCCTGCAAAGGAGGGATAGGCAAGCACACAGATACGCAGTATTTT CACKGGIGKHTDTQYF
. many TRBJ1-1 TRBV28 TGTGCCAGCAGCAAGCTCGGGGCCCGTGAAGCTTTCTTT CASSKLGAREAFF
. many TRBJ2-7 TRBV6-1 TGTGCCAGCAGAGCGGATCGGGAGACCTTATACGAGCAGTACTTC CASRADRETLYEQYF
. few TRBJ2-2 TRBV20-1 TGCAGTGCTTTACGCGAGACCGGGGAGCTGTTTTTT CSALRETGELFF
. few TRBJ2-3 TRBV12-3/TRBV12-4 TGTGCCATCATTACTTCTAATCCCAAGGCTTTAGGGCTAGATACGCAGTATTTT CAIITSNPKALGLDTQYF